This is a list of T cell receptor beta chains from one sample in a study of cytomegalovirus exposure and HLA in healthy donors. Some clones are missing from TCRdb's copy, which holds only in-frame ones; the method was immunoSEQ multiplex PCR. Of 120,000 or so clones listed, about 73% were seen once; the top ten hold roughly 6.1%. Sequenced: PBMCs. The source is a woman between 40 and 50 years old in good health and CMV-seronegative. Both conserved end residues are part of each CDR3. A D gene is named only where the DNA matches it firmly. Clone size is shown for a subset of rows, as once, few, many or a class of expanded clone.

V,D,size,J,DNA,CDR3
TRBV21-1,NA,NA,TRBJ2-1,TGTGCCAGCAGCAGTTTAGCGGGAGCGTTGCGCAATGAGCAGTTCTTC,CASSSLAGALRNEQFF
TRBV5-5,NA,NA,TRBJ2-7,TGTGCCAGCATCAGGATAGGGACAATCCACGAGCAGTACTTC,CASIRIGTIHEQYF
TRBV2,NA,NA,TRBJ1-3,TGTGCCAGCAGAATTGGGCCGTCTTACAACTCTGGAAACACCATATATTTT,CASRIGPSYNSGNTIYF
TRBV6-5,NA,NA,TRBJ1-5,TGTGCCAGCAGTTTGGGGGCCCTTTCGGGGCCCCAGCATTTT,CASSLGALSGPQHF
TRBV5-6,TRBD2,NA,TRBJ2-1,TGTGCCAGCAGTTATGAGCGGGACGGGCATGAGCAGTTCTTC,CASSYERDGHEQFF
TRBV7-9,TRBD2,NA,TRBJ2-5,TGTGCCAGCAGCCTAATGGGGCTAGCGGGATACTTC,CASSLMGLAGYF
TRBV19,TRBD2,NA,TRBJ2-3,TGTGCCAGTAGTTGGAGCGGGAGGCCTCCTGGTACGCAGTATTTT,CASSWSGRPPGTQYF
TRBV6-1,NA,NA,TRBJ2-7,TGTGCCAGCAGTACGACAGTCTACGAGCAGTACTTC,CASSTTVYEQYF
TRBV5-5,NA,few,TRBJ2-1,TGTGCCAGCAGCTCCGACGGACAGAAGGCCAGACCGTTCTTC,CASSSDGQKARPFF
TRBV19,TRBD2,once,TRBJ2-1,TGTGCCAGTACGGGACTAGCGGGAGACAACAATGAGCAGTTCTTC,CASTGLAGDNNEQFF
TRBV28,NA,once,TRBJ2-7,TGTGCCAGCACCGGAGGGGCCCAGGGCTACGAGCAGTACTTC,CASTGGAQGYEQYF
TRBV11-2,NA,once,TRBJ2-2,TGTGCCAGCAGCTTAGGAGGGAGGGAGCTGTTTTTT,CASSLGGRELFF
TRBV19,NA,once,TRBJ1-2,TGTGCCAGTAGATGGGCAGTGAACGACTATGGCTACACCTTC,CASRWAVNDYGYTF
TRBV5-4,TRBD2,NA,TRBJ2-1,TGTGCCAGCAGCTTGGGAGCGGGAGGGTACAATGAGCAGTTCTTC,CASSLGAGGYNEQFF
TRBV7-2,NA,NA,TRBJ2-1,TGTGCCAGCAGCTTAGAGGGCGGAGGCTACAATGAGCAGTTCTTC,CASSLEGGGYNEQFF
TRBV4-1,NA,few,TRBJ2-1,TGCGCCAGCAGCCACCCTGAACTAGGATCGAACAATGAGCAGTTCTTC,CASSHPELGSNNEQFF
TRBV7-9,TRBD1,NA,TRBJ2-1,TGTGCCAGCAGCCCTAAACTAGGTCAGGGACAGGGGATGCGGGAGCAGTTCTTC,CASSPKLGQGQGMREQFF
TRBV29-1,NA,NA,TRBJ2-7,TGCAGCGTTGTTACTGGGGAGAACTTCTACGAGCAGTACTTC,CSVVTGENFYEQYF
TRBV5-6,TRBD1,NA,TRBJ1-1,TGTGCCAGCAGCTCCACGACAGGGGGTAGGACTGAAGCTTTCTTT,CASSSTTGGRTEAFF
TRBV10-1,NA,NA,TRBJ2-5,TGCGCCAGCAGTGACCTCCGGTCCCAAGAGACCCAGTACTTC,CASSDLRSQETQYF
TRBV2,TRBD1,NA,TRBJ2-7,TGTGCCAGCAGTGAGAGGAAGGGACAGCGCTACTACGAGCAGTACTTC,CASSERKGQRYYEQYF
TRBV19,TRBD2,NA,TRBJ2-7,TGTGCCAGTAGTATAGAGGGCGGGAGAGGGCGGCAGTACTTC,CASSIEGGRGRQYF
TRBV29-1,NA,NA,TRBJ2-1,TGCAGCGTTCCTACACCCGGGAAGGGAACGAATGAGCAGTTCTTC,CSVPTPGKGTNEQFF
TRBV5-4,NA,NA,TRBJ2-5,TGTGCCAGCAGTTTCCAGGCACAAGAGACCCAGTACTTC,CASSFQAQETQYF
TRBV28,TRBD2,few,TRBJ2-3,TGTGCCAGCAGTCATCGACTAGCGGGAGGCACAGATACGCAGTATTTT,CASSHRLAGGTDTQYF
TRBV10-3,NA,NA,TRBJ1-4,TGTGCCATCAGCGAATTTAGTCGGACAATCCATCAAAAACTGTTTTTT,CAISEFSRTIHQKLFF
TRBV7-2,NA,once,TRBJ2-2,TGTGCCAGCAGCGTAACAGGGACGAACACCGGGGAGCTGTTTTTT,CASSVTGTNTGELFF
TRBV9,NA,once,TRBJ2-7,TGTGCCAGCAGCCCCTCATACGTGGGGCCAAATGAGCAGTACTTC,CASSPSYVGPNEQYF
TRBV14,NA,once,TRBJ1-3,TGTGCCAGCAGCACACAGGGCGCCGCTGGAAACACCATATATTTT,CASSTQGAAGNTIYF
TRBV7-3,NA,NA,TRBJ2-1,TGTGCCAGCAGCTTGGAGTCCACCTACAATGAGCAGTTCTTC,CASSLESTYNEQFF
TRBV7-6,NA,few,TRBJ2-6,TGTGCCAGCAGCTTAGGGCCCTCCTCTGGGGCCAACGTCCTGACTTTC,CASSLGPSSGANVLTF
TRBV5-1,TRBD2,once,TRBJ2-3,TGCGCCAGCAGCTCATGGACTAGCGGCACAGATACGCAGTATTTT,CASSSWTSGTDTQYF
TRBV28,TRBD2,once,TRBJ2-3,TGTGCCACCCGGAGGGGTCTAGCGGGAGGCAAGTGGAGCACAGATACGCAGTATTTT,CATRRGLAGGKWSTDTQYF
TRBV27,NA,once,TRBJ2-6,TGTGCCAGCAGGACAGGTCGCGGGACGGGAGGTGGGGCCAACGTCCTGACTTTC,CASRTGRGTGGGANVLTF
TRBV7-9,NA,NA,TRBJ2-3,TGTGCCAGCAGCTCATCCCTGACATCATCTGGCACAGATACGCAGTATTTT,CASSSSLTSSGTDTQYF
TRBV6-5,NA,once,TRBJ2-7,TGTGCCAGCAGTTACTTATTACAGGGAAGGAAGTACTTC,CASSYLLQGRKYF
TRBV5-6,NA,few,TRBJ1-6,TGTGCCAGCAGCTTCTTTCGCGGTTCACCCCTCCACTTT,CASSFFRGSPLHF
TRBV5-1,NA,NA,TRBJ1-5,TGCGCCAGCAGCTTTACTCCCCTCGGGAGGTCTAATCAGCCCCAGCATTTT,CASSFTPLGRSNQPQHF
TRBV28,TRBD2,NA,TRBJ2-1,TGTGCCAGCAGCCGGGGGGGATCCTCCTACAATGAGCAGTTCTTC,CASSRGGSSYNEQFF
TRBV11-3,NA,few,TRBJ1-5,TGTGCCAGCAGCTCCATTACAGGGAAGCCGATGGACAATCAGCCCCAGCATTTT,CASSSITGKPMDNQPQHF
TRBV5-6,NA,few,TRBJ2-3,TGTGCCAGCAGCCCCAGGGTGGACAGAACAGGACGGCGCACAGATACGCAGTATTTT,CASSPRVDRTGRRTDTQYF
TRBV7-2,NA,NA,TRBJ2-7,TGTGCCAGCAGCTTGGGCAGCTTTTATTCCTACGAGCAGTACTTC,CASSLGSFYSYEQYF
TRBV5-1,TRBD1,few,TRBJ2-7,TGCGCCAGCAGGGTACCGGGACAGGCCTACGAGCAGTACTTC,CASRVPGQAYEQYF
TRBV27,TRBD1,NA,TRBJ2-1,TGTGCCAGCAGTTACCGGGACAGGGGGCGTTTAGTTGGCAATGAGCAGTTCTTC,CASSYRDRGRLVGNEQFF
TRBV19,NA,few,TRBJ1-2,TGTGCCACCCATGACTATGGCTACACCTTC,CATHDYGYTF
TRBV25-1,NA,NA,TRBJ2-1,TGTGCCAGCAGTGAATCCCGGACTCGTCCGAGCTCCTACAATGAGCAGTTCTTC,CASSESRTRPSSYNEQFF
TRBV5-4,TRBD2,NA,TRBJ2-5,TGTGCCAGCAGCGATCGTAGCGGGAGGGGAGAGACCCAGTACTTC,CASSDRSGRGETQYF
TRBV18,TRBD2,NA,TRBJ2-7,TGTGCCAGCTCACCTCCGGGACTAGCAGCCTACGAGCAGTACTTC,CASSPPGLAAYEQYF
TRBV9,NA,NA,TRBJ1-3,TGTGCCAGCAGCGTTGGGGACTACTCTGGAAACACCATATATTTT,CASSVGDYSGNTIYF
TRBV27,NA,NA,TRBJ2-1,TGTGCCAGCAGTTCTCTTAGCTCCTACAATGAGCAGTTCTTC,CASSSLSSYNEQFF
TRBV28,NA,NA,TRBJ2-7,TGTGCCAGCCCCAACCGGGACTTTTCCTACGAGCAGTACTTC,CASPNRDFSYEQYF
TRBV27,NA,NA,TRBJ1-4,TGTGCCAGCAGTTTCTTGAGCAGGGGTGAAAAACTGTTTTTT,CASSFLSRGEKLFF